This T cell receptor beta chain was identified during a study of T cell responses to AZD1222 COVID-19 vaccine. TCRdb's table, derived via immunoSEQ multiplex PCR, lists solely in-frame clones and lacks some. The repertoire holds 150,000 to 250,000 clones, about 89% seen once, with under 4% in the top ten. This receptor was taken from an adult who received the AZD1222 COVID-19 vaccine. The source material was peripheral blood, sampled 28 days after the second AZD1222 dose.

The CDR3 DNA is TGTGCCAGCAGTTACAGTGGCGGGGGGATCTATGGCTACACCTTC. Protein sequence: CASSYSGGGIYGYTF. V is TRBV6-5 and J is TRBJ1-2, with D maybe TRBD1 (5 bases). Germline CDR1 is MNHEY and CDR2 is SVGAGI. The ends were cut back, 2 bases at V and 4 bases at J, with 14 bases in the middle. The CDR3 runs to 15 residues.